The clone carrying this TCR beta chain was recorded a few times. Its antigen is as yet unknown. V gave up 2 bases and J gave up 0 bases, with 10 bases separating them. Germline-derived CDR1 and CDR2 are SGHTA and FQGNSA. The CDR3 contains 16 residues. The sample comes from a study of T-cell memory formation after mild COVID-19. Whole-study findings and limits: Contracting CD4+ clones were located mainly in CM and EM, and CD8+ clones in EMRA.

TCRdb recomputed calls from the 5' RACE reads with MiXCR, one row per CDR3 protein. The repertoire holds under 300,000 distinct CDR3 sequences, about 15% seen once, with 3.5% in the top ten. This TCR came from a man younger than 35 who had mild COVID-19 (a few samples of this study predate the infection). Cell type and time point are not known. Sequenced input: PBMCs or a T cell subset sorted from them (not recorded which). The chain couples TRBV7-2 to TRBJ2-2; D unresolved. CDR3 coding DNA: TGTGCCAGCAGCTTACTGGGCATTGCGAACACCGGGGAGCTGTTTTTT. Protein sequence: CASSLLGIANTGELFF.